The 31 T cell receptor beta chains listed next were all sequenced from one sample in a study of regulatory T cells in long-lasting Graves disease. Indicated time point: persistent/refractory GD, antithyroid drugs over 5 years with positive TRAb. RNA extracted from PBMCs served as the sequencing template. Investigators prepared the TCR beta libraries by applying iRepertoire HTBI primers and Arm-PCR of CDR3 regions. TCRdb reanalysed the multiplex PCR reads using MiXCR and keeps one entry per CDR3 protein. The sample holds about 430,000 distinct CDR3 sequences, roughly 23% seen once. The material was peripheral blood mononuclear cells (PBMCs), obtained when the disease was refractory, from a patient treated with antithyroid drugs. These receptors were collected from a female donor with Graves disease.

This clonotype was seen repeatedly, ten times or more. The CDR3 coding sequence is TGTGCCAGCAGCTCATCGGGACAGGGATTCACCGGGGAGCTGTTTTTT. Its protein is CASSSSGQGFTGELFF. The chain has TRBV11-2 and TRBJ2-2; 9 nucleotides match TRBD1. This CDR3 spans 16 amino acids. Trimming at V came to 4 bases and at J to 4 bases, leaving 7 bases not matched to a gene. The germline V gene encodes CDR1 SGHAT and CDR2 FQNNGV.

This clonotype was counted ten times or more. The chain combines TRBV28 with TRBJ2-3; D perhaps matches TRBD2 (5 bases). The CDR3 is 19 residues long. V lost 1 base, J lost 0 bases, and 20 bases lay in between. Per germline, CDR1 MDHEN and CDR2 SYDVKM. The CDR3: CASSLFRGLPAVSTDTQYF. In DNA form, the CDR3 reads TGTGCCAGCAGTTTATTTCGAGGGCTACCAGCGGTGAGCACAGATACGCAGTATTTT.

This clonotype was counted a few times. The chain's CDR3 is CASSSGTDWGKNIQYF. For the CDR3, the DNA is TGTGCCAGCAGTTCCGGGACAGACTGGGGGAAAAACATTCAGTACTTC. The V gene is TRBV7-9, the J gene TRBJ2-4; 7 positions match TRBD1. Trimming at V came to 6 bases and at J to 4 bases, leaving 12 bases not matched to a gene. The CDR3 extends over 16 amino acids. Germline lookup yields CDR1 SEHNR and CDR2 FQNEAQ (reference sequence).

J is TRBJ2-7 and V is TRBV18, with 8 bases lining up with TRBD1. Germline assignment: CDR1 KGHSH and CDR2 LQKENI. V dropped 4 bases and J dropped 4; count of bases not matched to a gene: 9. This CDR3 has 15 amino acids. CDR3 nucleotide sequence: TGTGCCAGCTCACGCTCCCCGGACAGGGCTTACGAGCAGTACTTC. Translation: CASSRSPDRAYEQYF. Together with reference TRBV18 and TRBJ2-7, the CDR3 gives the full variable domain: NAGVMQNPRHLVRRRGQEARLRCSPMKGHSHVYWYRQLPEEGLKFMVYLQKENIIDESGMPKERFSAEFPKEGPSILRIQQVVRGDSAAYFCASSRSPDRAYEQYFGPGTRLTVT.

CDR3 sequence (DNA): TGTGCCACCTCCTGGGGCGCGGCAGATACGCAGTATTTT. Translation: CATSWGAADTQYF. The chain has TRBV28 and TRBJ2-3; D is perhaps TRBD1 (5 bases). Germline CDR1 is MDHEN and CDR2 is SYDVKM. The CDR3 spans 13 residues. V lost 10 bases to trimming and J lost 4 bases, with 15 bases between them.

In its sample, this clonotype was seen many times. The gene calls are TRBV28 and TRBJ1-5; possibly TRBD1 for D (5 bases). Germline CDR1 reads MDHEN; CDR2 reads SYDVKM. This CDR3 is 15 amino acids long. The V end lost 6 bases, the J end lost 5 bases, and 17 bases lay between the germline ends. CDR3 in amino acids: CASSAEEGLDQPQHF. The DNA of the CDR3 is TGTGCCAGCAGCGCAGAAGAGGGGTTGGATCAGCCCCAGCATTTT.

In this sample, this clonotype turned up many times. The rearrangement uses TRBV29-1 and TRBJ1-5, with a tentative D call TRBD1 (6 bases). V lost 6 bases to trimming and J lost 6 bases, with 15 bases between them. The CDR3 has 13 amino acids. Germline-derived CDR1 and CDR2 are SQVTM and ANQGSEA. The CDR3 region has the DNA TGCAGCGTCTCCTTCAGGGGCGGTCAGCCCCAGCATTTT. It encodes CSVSFRGGQPQHF.

The chain uses TRBV10-2 and TRBJ2-4; D unclear. This CDR3 contains 14 residues. The germline CDR1 and CDR2 sequences are WSHSY and SAAADI. V lost 1 base and J 7 bases, leaving 11 bases between the germline ends. The CDR3 bases are TGCGCCAGCAGTGAGTACCTCGAAGGGAACATTCAGTACTTC. Its translation: CASSEYLEGNIQYF.

In the case of this clonotype: At one boundary the junction diverges from the germline segment, which might be a read error. This sequence joins TRBV30 and TRBJ2-5; D is perhaps TRBD1 or TRBD2 (7 bases each). CDR1 is GTSNPN, CDR2 SVGIG, per germline (reference sequence). This CDR3 has 12 residues. DNA of the CDR3: TGTGCCGGGGGGGACAGTTCGGAGATCCAGTACTTC. Its translation: CAGGDSSEIQYF.

The V call is TRBV6-1, the J call TRBJ1-2, with a weak D call TRBD1 (5 bases). The CDR3 totals 14 residues. Germline values: CDR1 MNHNS, CDR2 SASEGT. The V gene lost 8 bases and the J gene lost 3 bases, with 16 bases spanning the gap. This chain's CDR3 is CASWDRGGHYGYTF. The CDR3 nucleotides are TGTGCCAGCTGGGACCGGGGGGGTCACTATGGCTACACCTTC.

As to this clonotype: This sequence may be a read error, since a much larger clone differs from it by one base. The J gene is TRBJ2-7, the V gene TRBV2; D is perhaps TRBD1 or TRBD2 (5 bases each). CDR1 and CDR2 from the germline V gene are SNHLY and FYNNEI. The ends were cut back, 11 bases at V and 0 bases at J, with 17 bases in the middle. This CDR3 comprises 14 residues. CDR3 loop: CAGGRRTSSYEQYF. The CDR3 DNA reads as TGTGCCGGCGGGCGACGGACAAGCTCCTACGAGCAGTACTTC.

This clonotype was counted between two and nine times. V gene TRBV7-3 combines with J gene TRBJ2-3; a possible D gene is TRBD2 (5 bases). From germline, CDR1 is SGHTA and CDR2 FQGTGA. The ends were cut back, 8 bases at V and 0 bases at J, with 9 bases in the middle. The length of the CDR3 is 13 residues. CDR3 in amino acids: CASGRTSTDTQYF. Here the CDR3 DNA reads TGTGCCAGCGGGAGAACTAGCACAGATACGCAGTATTTT.

This clonotype was observed a single time. The chain uses TRBV2 and TRBJ2-3, with TRBD2 matching over 9 bases. The ends lost 6 bases at V and 4 bases at J; junction bases unmatched: 14. Germline CDR1 SNHLY, CDR2 FYNNEI. The length of the CDR3 is 17 residues. DNA for the CDR3: TGTGCCAGCAGCTTTAGCGGGAGAGGTCTTTACGCAGATACGCAGTATTTT. It codes for CASSFSGRGLYADTQYF. Variable domain in full (rest from reference TRBV2 and TRBJ2-3): EPEVTQTPSHQVTQMGQEVILRCVPISNHLYFYWYRQILGQKVEFLVSFYNNEISEKSEIFDDQFSVERPDGSNFTLKIRSTKLEDSAMYFCASSFSGRGLYADTQYFGPGTRLTVL.

V usage is TRBV5-1 and J usage is TRBJ2-2; a weak D match, TRBD1 (6 bases). The germline V and J ends were trimmed by 1 base and 7 bases, with 14 bases remaining between them. CDR3 length: 15 residues. Per germline, CDR1 SGHRS and CDR2 YFSETQ. The CDR3 nucleotides read TGCGCCAGCAGCTTGAGGGCAGGGGATAGCGGGGAGCTGTTTTTT. Translation: CASSLRAGDSGELFF.

The genes are TRBV3-1 and TRBJ2-2, with D possibly matching TRBD2 (5 bases). V was pared by 1 base and J by 7 bases, with 13 bases between. The CDR3 covers 15 residues. CDR1 and CDR2 (germline): LGHDT, YNNKEL (reference sequence). This CDR3 reads CASSQVRPAGGELFF. As DNA, the CDR3 is TGTGCCAGCAGCCAAGTCCGGCCCGCGGGCGGGGAGCTGTTTTTT.

The count of this clonotype is one. A much larger clonotype is one base distant, so this may be a read error. V and J are TRBV15 and TRBJ2-7, with TRBD2 matching 11 bases. The CDR3 consists of 16 residues. Germline V gene lookup returns CDR1 LNHNV and CDR2 YYDKDF (reference sequence). The CDR3 loop reads CAISRDIAGGPYEQYF. For the CDR3, the DNA is TGTGCCATCAGCAGAGATATAGCGGGAGGGCCTTACGAGCAGTACTTC.

In this sample, this clonotype turned up many times. J is TRBJ2-2 and V is TRBV27, with 10 bases fitting TRBD2. The germline CDR1 and CDR2 sequences are MNHEY and SMNVEV (reference sequence). V lost 3 bases, J lost 4 bases, and 2 bases stayed unmatched. This CDR3 is built from 15 residues. CDR3 DNA sequence: TGTGCCAGCAGTTTGAGCGGGAGGGGCACCGGGGAGCTGTTTTTT. It codes for CASSLSGRGTGELFF.

This clonotype was found many times. The rearrangement uses TRBV11-1 and TRBJ1-2, with D tentatively TRBD1 (6 bases). With 6 bases removed from V and 2 bases from J, the gap between germline ends came to 10 bases. This CDR3 is 13 amino acids long. The germline V gene has CDR1 SGHAT and CDR2 FQDESV (reference sequence). The CDR3 spells CASRGGQNYGYTF. The CDR3, as DNA: TGTGCCAGCAGGGGAGGACAGAACTATGGCTACACCTTC.

The table lists this clonotype with a few counts. This chain connects TRBV11-2 to TRBJ2-2, with a weak D call TRBD2 (6 bases). The CDR3 totals 17 residues. V lost 5 bases and J lost 2, with 18 bases in between. Looked up from germline, CDR1 is SGHAT and CDR2 is FQNNGV. CDR3 coding DNA: TGTGCCAGCAGCCGTCCTCGGAACGGGAGAAACACCGGGGAGCTGTTTTTT. It codes for CASSRPRNGRNTGELFF.

This clonotype was observed once. This clone may be a read error of a much larger clone one base away. It is likely a read error, because the conserved phenylalanine at the end of the CDR3 is missing. The CDR3 sequence is CASRARTEAFL. The CDR3 nucleotides read TGTGCCAGCAGGGCTAGAACTGAAGCTTTCCTT. The genes are TRBV7-9 and TRBJ1-1; D unclear. Germline-derived CDR1 and CDR2 are SEHNR and FQNEAQ (reference sequence). This CDR3 is built from 11 residues. V lost 6 bases and J 5 bases, leaving 7 bases between the germline ends.

The V gene is TRBV7-9, the J gene TRBJ2-7; 13 bases line up with TRBD2. This CDR3 has 17 residues. CDR1 is SEHNR and CDR2 is FQNEAQ in the germline V gene (reference sequence). The trim removed 3 bases at V and 2 bases at J, leaving 7 bases unmatched. The CDR3 loop reads CASSFRTSGSYPYEQYF. The CDR3 DNA reads TGTGCCAGCAGCTTTAGGACTAGCGGGAGTTACCCCTACGAGCAGTACTTC.

The chain has TRBV29-1 and TRBJ1-3; no firm D call. The CDR3 has 16 residues. Germline lookup yields CDR1 SQVTM and CDR2 ANQGSEA. V lost 5 bases to trimming and J lost 0 bases, with 17 bases between them. For the CDR3, the DNA is TGCAGCGTTACGGACCCCTCCGCTGTCTCTGGAAACACCATATATTTT. This sequence encodes CSVTDPSAVSGNTIYF.

The V call is TRBV27, the J call TRBJ1-1; D perhaps matches TRBD1 (5 bases). The germline gives CDR1 MNHEY, CDR2 SMNVEV (reference sequence). CDR3 size: 17 residues. The V gene lost 5 bases and the J gene lost 1 base, with 20 bases spanning the gap. The CDR3 reads CASSPYRPTGANTEAFF. The CDR3 coding sequence is TGTGCCAGCAGTCCGTACCGACCAACAGGAGCGAACACTGAAGCTTTCTTT.

A remark on this clonotype: A much larger clone is a single base away; this may be a read error. As the CDR3 is not closed by the conserved phenylalanine or tryptophan, this likely results from a read error. The V and J genes are TRBV27 and TRBJ1-1; tentatively, D is TRBD1 (6 bases). This CDR3 is 14 amino acids long. V lost 5 bases, J lost 5 bases, and 15 bases lay in between. Germline CDR1 is MNHEY and CDR2 is SMNVEV (reference sequence). CDR3 in DNA: TGTGCCAGCAGTCAGGACAGCCTTATGACTGAAGCTTTCCTT. Translating gives CASSQDSLMTEAFL.

This clonotype was seen ten or more times. This chain joins TRBV20-1 and TRBJ2-7, with D maybe TRBD1 (5 bases). Germline V gene data show CDR1 as DFQATT and CDR2 as SNEGSKA (reference sequence). The CDR3 is 14 amino acids. V was cut by 1 base and J by 2 bases, with 12 bases left in between. This CDR3 is CSARAGIGTYEQYF. CDR3 bases: TGCAGTGCTAGAGCAGGGATTGGAACCTACGAGCAGTACTTC.

This clonotype was counted between two and nine times. DNA of the CDR3: TGTGCCAGTGGGGGGAGGGTTTCAAACACTGAAGCTTTCTTT. Amino acid sequence: CASGGRVSNTEAFF. This chain uses TRBV19 with TRBJ1-1, with a tentative D call TRBD1 (5 bases). This CDR3 is 14 amino acids long. V lost 8 bases and J lost 2, with 15 bases in between. CDR1 is LNHDA, CDR2 SQIVND, per germline (reference sequence).

This clonotype was seen more than once but under ten times. This sequence joins TRBV4-1 and TRBJ2-7; D gene unclear. Germline lookup yields CDR1 MGHRA and CDR2 YSYEKL. The CDR3 spans 14 residues. V shed 0 bases and J shed 7 bases, with 13 bases lying between them. The CDR3: CASSQDPGRREQYF. CDR3 nucleotide sequence: TGCGCCAGCAGCCAAGATCCCGGGCGCAGGGAGCAGTACTTC.

The chain combines TRBV7-3 with TRBJ2-7; D is possibly TRBD2 (6 bases). The CDR3 has 14 amino acids. CDR1 and CDR2 from the germline V gene are SGHTA and FQGTGA. V was pared by 6 bases and J by 2 bases, with 14 bases between. CDR3 sequence (DNA): TGTGCCAGCAGTCCGGTCCGGGGGACCTACGAGCAGTACTTC. This codes for CASSPVRGTYEQYF. The variable domain in full, completed from reference TRBV7-3 and TRBJ2-7, reads GAGVSQTPSNKVTEKGKYVELRCDPISGHTALYWYRQSLGQGPEFLIYFQGTGAADDSGLPNDRFFAVRPEGSVSTLKIQRTERGDSAVYLCASSPVRGTYEQYFGPGTRLTVT.

This clonotype was detected only a few times. This sequence joins TRBV20-1 and TRBJ2-3, with D unresolved. Germline CDR1 and CDR2: DFQATT and SNEGSKA (reference sequence). The CDR3 has 10 amino acids. The ends were cut back, 2 bases at V and 6 bases at J, with 3 bases in the middle. The CDR3 protein is CSARYDTQYF. CDR3 nucleotides: TGCAGTGCTAGATACGATACGCAGTATTTT.

This clonotype was seen at least ten times. This chain uses TRBV6-2 or TRBV6-3 with TRBJ2-7; TRBD2 matches at 8 bases. This CDR3 has 17 amino acids. Germline V CDR1 and CDR2: MNHEY, SVGEGT. Trimming at V came to 6 bases and at J to 1 base, leaving 14 bases not matched to a gene. The CDR3 coding sequence is TGTGCCAGCAGCGGCGGTTGGAGCGGGAGTTTTTCCTACGAGCAGTACTTC. Protein product: CASSGGWSGSFSYEQYF.

This clonotype was picked up many times. The chain has TRBV6-5 and TRBJ2-7; D is unresolved. Germline assignment: CDR1 MNHEY and CDR2 SVGAGI. This CDR3 contains 15 residues. Trimming took 2 bases from V and 6 from J, leaving 17 bases between them. The CDR3 DNA follows: TGTGCCAGCAGTTACGACGCTCCGTATGTAAGCGAGCAGTACTTC. Translation gives CASSYDAPYVSEQYF.